This T cell receptor beta chain was obtained from a study of blood T cell repertoires in COVID-19. Study-level information: Collection of acute and convalescent COVID-19 samples took place in the United States, Italy and Spain. PBMCs, B-cell-depleted T cells, or T cells provided the cDNA or gDNA that made up the material.

The repertoire was sequenced with immunoSEQ multiplex PCR; TCRdb's copy has only in-frame clones and lacks some. The repertoire has roughly 70,000 clones, about 80% of them found once; the top ten carry 15% to 20%. The germline gives CDR1 LGHNA, CDR2 YNFKEQ. The CDR3 is 17 amino acids. The V gene lost 4 bases and the J gene lost 3 bases, with 22 bases spanning the gap. The sequence came from an older man who had recovered from COVID-19. The sample comprised peripheral blood. The V call is TRBV4-2, the J call TRBJ2-7; possibly TRBD2 for D (5 bases). CDR3 amino acids: CASSLRDQRGSIYEQYF. The DNA of the CDR3 is TGTGCCAGCAGCCTACGAGACCAGAGAGGGTCGATCTACGAGCAGTACTTC.